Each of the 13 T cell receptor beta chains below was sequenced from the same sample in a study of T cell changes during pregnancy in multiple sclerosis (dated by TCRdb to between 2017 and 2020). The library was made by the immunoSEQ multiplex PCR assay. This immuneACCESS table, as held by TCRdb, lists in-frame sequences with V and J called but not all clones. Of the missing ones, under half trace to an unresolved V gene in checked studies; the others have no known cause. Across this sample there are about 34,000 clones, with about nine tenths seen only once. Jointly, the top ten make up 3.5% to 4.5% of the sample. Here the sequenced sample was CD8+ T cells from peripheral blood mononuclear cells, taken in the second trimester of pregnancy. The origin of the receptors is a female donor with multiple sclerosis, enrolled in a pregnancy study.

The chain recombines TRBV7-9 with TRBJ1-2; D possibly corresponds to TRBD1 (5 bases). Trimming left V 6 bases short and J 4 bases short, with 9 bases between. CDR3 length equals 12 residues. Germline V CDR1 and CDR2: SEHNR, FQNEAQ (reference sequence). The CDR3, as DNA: TGTGCCAGCAGGCAAGGGGTCTATGGCTACACCTTC. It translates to CASRQGVYGYTF. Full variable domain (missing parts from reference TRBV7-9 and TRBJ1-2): DTGVSQNPRHKITKRGQNVTFRCDPISEHNRLYWYRQTLGQGPEFLTYFQNEAQLEKSRLLSDRFSAERPKGSFSTLEIQRTEQGDSAMYLCASRQGVYGYTFGSGTRLTVV.

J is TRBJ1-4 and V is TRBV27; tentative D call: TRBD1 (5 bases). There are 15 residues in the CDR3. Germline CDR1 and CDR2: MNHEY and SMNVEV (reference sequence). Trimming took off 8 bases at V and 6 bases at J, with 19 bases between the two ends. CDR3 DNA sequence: TGTGCCAGCTCATACCGGGGTTCGGGGGATGAAAAACTGTTTTTT. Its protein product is CASSYRGSGDEKLFF.

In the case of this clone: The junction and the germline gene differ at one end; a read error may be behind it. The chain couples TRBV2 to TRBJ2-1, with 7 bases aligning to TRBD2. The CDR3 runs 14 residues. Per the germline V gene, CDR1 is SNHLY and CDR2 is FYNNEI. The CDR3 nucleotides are TGTGCCAGCAGCGAAGCGGGGCTCTACAATGAGCAGTTCTTC. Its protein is CASSEAGLYNEQFF.

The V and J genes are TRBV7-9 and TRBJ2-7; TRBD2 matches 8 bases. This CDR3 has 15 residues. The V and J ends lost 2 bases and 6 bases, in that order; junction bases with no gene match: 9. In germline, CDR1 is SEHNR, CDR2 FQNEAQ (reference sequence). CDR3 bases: TGTGCCAGCAGCTTACTTCCCGGACTAGCAAGCGAGCAGTACTTC. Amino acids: CASSLLPGLASEQYF.

Written as DNA, the CDR3 is TGTGCCAGCAGCTTAGATCTGGCAGGGGTTGGAAACACCATATATTTT. It yields the protein CASSLDLAGVGNTIYF. The chain links TRBV11-2 to TRBJ1-3; D may be TRBD1 (6 bases). Between the trimmed V and J ends, which lost 0 bases and 3 bases, there was a span of 12 bases. The CDR3 has 16 residues. From germline, CDR1 is SGHAT and CDR2 FQNNGV.

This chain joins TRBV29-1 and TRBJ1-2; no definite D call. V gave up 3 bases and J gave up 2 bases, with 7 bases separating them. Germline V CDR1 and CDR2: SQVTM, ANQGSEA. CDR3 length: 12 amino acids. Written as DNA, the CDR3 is TGCAGCGTTGAGACGGGGAACTATGGCTACACCTTC. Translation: CSVETGNYGYTF.

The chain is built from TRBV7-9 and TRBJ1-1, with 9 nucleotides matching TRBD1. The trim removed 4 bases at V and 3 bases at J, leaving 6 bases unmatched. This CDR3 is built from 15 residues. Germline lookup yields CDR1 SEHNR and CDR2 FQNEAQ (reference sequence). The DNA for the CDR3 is TGTGCCAGCAGCTCCACAGACAGGGGGGACACTGAAGCTTTCTTT. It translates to CASSSTDRGDTEAFF.

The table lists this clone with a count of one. The CDR3 nucleotides read TGTGCCAGCAGTTTATACGGCGGGCCGAATGAAAAACTGTTTTTT. Amino acids: CASSLYGGPNEKLFF. The genes are TRBV27 and TRBJ1-4; D is undetermined. Looked up from germline, CDR1 is MNHEY and CDR2 is SMNVEV (reference sequence). V lost 1 base to trimming and J lost 5 bases, with 11 bases between them. The CDR3 extends over 15 amino acids. Together with reference TRBV27 and TRBJ1-4, the CDR3 gives the full variable domain: EAQVTQNPRYLITVTGKKLTVTCSQNMNHEYMSWYRQDPGLGLRQIYYSMNVEVTDKGDVPEGYKVSRKEKRNFPLILESPSPNQTSLYFCASSLYGGPNEKLFFGSGTQLSVL.

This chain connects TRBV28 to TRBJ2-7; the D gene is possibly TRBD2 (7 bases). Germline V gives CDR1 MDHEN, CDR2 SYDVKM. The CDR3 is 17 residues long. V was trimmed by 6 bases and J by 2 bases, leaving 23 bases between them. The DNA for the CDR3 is TGTGCCAGCAGCTCATCCCACGGGGGGCGGGAGACCTACGAGCAGTACTTC. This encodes CASSSSHGGRETYEQYF. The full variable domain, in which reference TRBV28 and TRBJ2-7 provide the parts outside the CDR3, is DVKVTQSSRYLVKRTGEKVFLECVQDMDHENMFWYRQDPGLGLRLIYFSYDVKMKEKGDIPEGYSVSREKKERFSLILESASTNQTSMYLCASSSSHGGRETYEQYFGPGTRLTVT.

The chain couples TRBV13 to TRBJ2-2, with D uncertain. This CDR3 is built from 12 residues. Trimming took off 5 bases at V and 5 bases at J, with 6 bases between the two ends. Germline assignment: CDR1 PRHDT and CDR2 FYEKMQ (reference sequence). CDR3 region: CASSPPTGELFF. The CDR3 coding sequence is TGTGCCAGCAGCCCCCCAACCGGGGAGCTGTTTTTT.

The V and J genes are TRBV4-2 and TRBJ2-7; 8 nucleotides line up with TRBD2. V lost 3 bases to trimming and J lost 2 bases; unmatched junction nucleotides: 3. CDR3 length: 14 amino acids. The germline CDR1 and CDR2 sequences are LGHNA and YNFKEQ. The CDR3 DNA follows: TGTGCCAGCAGCCAGGCGGGAGGAACCTACGAGCAGTACTTC. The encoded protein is CASSQAGGTYEQYF.

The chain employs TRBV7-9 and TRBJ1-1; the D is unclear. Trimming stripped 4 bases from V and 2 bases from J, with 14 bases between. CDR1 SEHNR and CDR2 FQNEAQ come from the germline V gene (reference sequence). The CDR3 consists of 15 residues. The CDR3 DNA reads TGTGCCAGCAGCTATCAAAGGGAGGTCAACACTGAAGCTTTCTTT. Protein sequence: CASSYQREVNTEAFF.

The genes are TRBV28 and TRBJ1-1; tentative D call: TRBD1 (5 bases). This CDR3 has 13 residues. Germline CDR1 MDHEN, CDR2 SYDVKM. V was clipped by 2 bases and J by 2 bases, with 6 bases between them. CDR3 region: CASSLQGNTEAFF. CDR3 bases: TGTGCCAGCAGTTTACAGGGAAACACTGAAGCTTTCTTT.